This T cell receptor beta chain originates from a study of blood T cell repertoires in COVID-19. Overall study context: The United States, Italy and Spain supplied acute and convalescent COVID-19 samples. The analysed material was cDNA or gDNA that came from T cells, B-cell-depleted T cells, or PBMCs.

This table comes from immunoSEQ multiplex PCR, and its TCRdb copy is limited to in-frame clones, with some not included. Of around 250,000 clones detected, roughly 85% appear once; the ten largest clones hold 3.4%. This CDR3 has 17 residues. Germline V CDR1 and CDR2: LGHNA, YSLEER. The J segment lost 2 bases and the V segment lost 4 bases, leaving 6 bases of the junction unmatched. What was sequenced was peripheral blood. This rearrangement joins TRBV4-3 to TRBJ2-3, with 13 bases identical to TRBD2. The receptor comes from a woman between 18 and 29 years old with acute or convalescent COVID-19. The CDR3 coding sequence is TGCGCCAGCAGCCTGGGACTAGCGGGATCGACCACAGATACGCAGTATTTT. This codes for CASSLGLAGSTTDTQYF.